This T cell receptor beta chain was identified during a study of control samples from healthy donors and cancer patients. Deletions cut 6 bases from V and 4 bases from J, with 12 bases between. The CDR3 extends over 13 amino acids. Method: immunoSEQ multiplex PCR; TCRdb's copy keeps in-frame clones and lacks some. The sample has 95,000 to 150,000 clones, 80% to 90% seen once. The gene calls are TRBV12-3 or TRBV12-4 and TRBJ1-2; D may be TRBD1 (5 bases). Sequencing used blood. The origin of this receptor is a man aged 60 to 75 in good health. The CDR3: CASRSGAFYGYTF. The CDR3 nucleotides read TGTGCCAGCAGGTCCGGGGCTTTCTATGGCTACACCTTC.